This T cell receptor beta chain stems from a study of PD-1 blockade in classical Hodgkin lymphoma. The method was immunoSEQ multiplex PCR; TCRdb's version includes in-frame clones alone and lacks a portion of them. This table has about 28,000 clones, over 65% appearing once. Concerning this clone: Its target is unknown.

CDR1 and CDR2 (germline): KGHSH, LQKENI. Trimming took off 2 bases at V and 1 base at J, with 6 bases between the two ends. The CDR3 contains 14 residues. Patients all relapsed after autologous stem cell transplantation, and there was variation in brentuximab vedotin exposure. Study outcomes and limitations: Among the patients, those starting nivolumab under 1 year after ASCT were excluded. Lower baseline TCR diversity was reported for newly diagnosed patients than for healthy donors. CD4+ TCR diversity, unlike CD8+, climbed significantly by C4D1.

The clonotype comes from a human donor with classical Hodgkin lymphoma. V is TRBV18 and J is TRBJ1-5; D is undetermined. The sample here was peripheral blood mononuclear cells (PBMCs), taken before the second cycle of nivolumab. In DNA form, the CDR3 reads TGTGCCAGCTCACCATCGGTGAGCAATCAGCCCCAGCATTTT. Protein product: CASSPSVSNQPQHF. Variable domain in full (rest from reference TRBV18 and TRBJ1-5): NAGVMQNPRHLVRRRGQEARLRCSPMKGHSHVYWYRQLPEEGLKFMVYLQKENIIDESGMPKERFSAEFPKEGPSILRIQQVVRGDSAAYFCASSPSVSNQPQHFGDGTRLSIL.